These T cell receptor beta chains were read from a single sample in a study of cytomegalovirus exposure and HLA in healthy donors. TCRdb's table, derived via immunoSEQ multiplex PCR, lists solely in-frame clones and lacks some. Of around 180,000 clones in the sample, 78% were seen once. The sequenced sample was PBMCs. The receptors come from a woman in her twenties or thirties in good health and CMV-seropositive. CDR3s include the opening cysteine and the closing phenylalanine or tryptophan.

V,J,CDR3
TRBV5-6,TRBJ2-7,CASSVAGTGVEQYF
TRBV7-8,TRBJ2-1,CATLAGVGGNEQFF
TRBV7-6,TRBJ2-2,CASSLLAGYTGELFF
TRBV4-2,TRBJ1-3,CASSQNRGANSGNTIYF
TRBV10-1,TRBJ1-1,CASSEGQGRRRTEAFF
TRBV7-2,TRBJ2-1,CASSPGVSGGNEQFF
TRBV27,TRBJ1-1,CASSPRGLDRGTEAFF
TRBV6-4,TRBJ1-1,CASSEGARAEAFF
TRBV19,TRBJ2-1,CASSTGPGAGATNEQFF
TRBV11-1,TRBJ2-7,CASSLGSGRARKSSYEQYF
TRBV9,TRBJ1-1,CASSPQGMWNTEAFF
TRBV13,TRBJ2-1,CASSFITLAGDYNEQFF
TRBV5-1,TRBJ2-7,CASSLLGDYEQYF
TRBV7-2,TRBJ2-3,CASSLIGATDTQYF
TRBV7-9,TRBJ2-2,CASSLRTGAGELFF
TRBV6-6,TRBJ1-2,CASRLQGADGYTF
TRBV6-6,TRBJ2-7,CASSLGFYEQYF
TRBV6-5,TRBJ2-3,CASSVLAGGSDTQYF
TRBV10-3,TRBJ2-6,CAISDSGGSSGANVLTF
TRBV27,TRBJ1-6,CASSPGQFNSPLHF
TRBV27,TRBJ2-1,CASTLRAGVPHEQFF
TRBV5-4,TRBJ2-2,CASSPGQFVPGELFF
TRBV18,TRBJ1-1,CASSPPVGHLNTEAFF
TRBV9,TRBJ1-2,CASGSDIIPRDYGYTF
TRBV6-5,TRBJ2-5,CASIGGCEEYF
TRBV2,TRBJ2-3,CATTGEASTDTQYF
TRBV7-8,TRBJ2-7,CASSTGGLAREQYF
TRBV28,TRBJ2-3,CASRPEGTDTQYF
TRBV15,TRBJ2-7,CATSRELSYEQYF
TRBV2,TRBJ2-5,CASSAIRVYQETQYF
TRBV29-1,TRBJ2-1,CSVGARQDGGQFF
TRBV6-1,TRBJ1-2,CASSAGWGGNNYGYTF
TRBV6-1,TRBJ1-5,CASRRTGQFNQPQHF
TRBV19,TRBJ2-2,CASSMPTSGGTGELFF
TRBV6-6,TRBJ2-2,CASSSDQGPLTGELFF
TRBV10-2,TRBJ1-2,CASSAINPAGHGYTF
TRBV7-7,TRBJ2-3,CASSLRGGGTDTQYF
TRBV5-1,TRBJ1-2,CASSPSTTGGYTF
TRBV7-9,TRBJ1-1,CSSSQTGAGAFF
TRBV11-2,TRBJ2-1,CASSSSSSTYNEQFF
TRBV29-1,TRBJ2-7,CSVETPSGRYEQYF